Listed here are 24 T cell receptor beta chains from one sample, sequenced in a study of graft-versus-host responses after intestinal transplantation. Using immunoSEQ multiplex PCR, the repertoire was profiled, and TCRdb retains in-frame clones only, with some absent. Of around 130,000 clones in the sample, roughly 92% are singletons; the top ten hold over 0.15%. These receptors lack a known antigen. The sample consisted of unstimulated CD4+ T cells sorted from spleen or lymph node cells, taken before intestinal transplant. Receptors originate from a human donor who received an intestinal transplant.

This chain connects TRBV29-1 to TRBJ1-1; TRBD1 matches at 9 bases. CDR3 length: 13 amino acids. Germline trimming cut 7 bases from V and 4 bases from J; bases unmatched to any gene: 7. Germline V lookup: CDR1 SQVTM, CDR2 ANQGSEA. The CDR3: CSARTTGGTEAFF. CDR3 nucleotide sequence: TGCAGCGCCCGCACGACAGGGGGCACTGAAGCTTTCTTT.

V usage is TRBV6-5 and J usage is TRBJ2-4; the D gene is possibly TRBD2 (5 bases). The CDR3 totals 12 residues. Germline V gene data show CDR1 as MNHEY and CDR2 as SVGAGI. The V gene lost 0 bases and the J gene lost 9 bases, with 6 bases spanning the gap. The CDR3 coding sequence is TGTGCCAGCAGTTACTCAGGGAGCATTCAGTACTTC. This sequence encodes CASSYSGSIQYF.

V and J are TRBV5-1 and TRBJ2-3, with D maybe TRBD1 (7 bases). CDR3 length: 14 amino acids. Trimming shortened V by 5 bases and J by 1 base, and 11 bases separated the two germline ends. Germline CDR1 SGHRS, CDR2 YFSETQ. The CDR3 DNA reads as TGCGCCAGCAGACGGGGGACAGGCACAGATACGCAGTATTTT. Residues: CASRRGTGTDTQYF.

Here the CDR3 reads CASTSGQDTEAFF. CDR3 DNA sequence: TGTGCCAGCACTAGCGGACAGGACACTGAAGCTTTCTTT. The V call is TRBV2, the J call TRBJ1-1, with TRBD1 matching over 7 bases. V was pared by 7 bases and J by 3 bases, with 5 bases of the junction left unmatched. The CDR3 sequence is 13 residues long. From germline, CDR1 is SNHLY and CDR2 FYNNEI.

The chain has TRBV10-3 and TRBJ2-5; unclear D gene. V was shortened by 4 bases and J by 2 bases, with 8 bases between the two germline ends. Per the germline V gene, CDR1 is ENHRY and CDR2 is SYGVKD. The CDR3 is made up of 13 amino acids. The CDR3 reads CAISVATQETQYF. The CDR3, as DNA: TGTGCCATCAGTGTCGCAACACAAGAGACCCAGTACTTC.

The CDR3 here is CASSSRYGMAWTEAFF. CDR3 nucleotide sequence: TGTGCCAGCAGCTCCCGTTATGGCATGGCTTGGACTGAAGCTTTCTTT. This rearrangement joins TRBV7-8 to TRBJ1-1, with unresolved D. Looked up from germline, CDR1 is SGHVS and CDR2 is FQNEAQ. V shed 4 bases and J shed 5 bases, with 20 bases lying between them. This CDR3 contains 16 residues.

V usage is TRBV5-6 and J usage is TRBJ1-4; D call uncertain. There are 14 residues in the CDR3. Trimming removed 5 bases from V and 4 bases from J, with 12 bases in between. Per the germline V gene, CDR1 is SGHDT and CDR2 is YYEEEE. DNA for the CDR3: TGTGCCAGCAGTGGAGGGAGGCGTAATGAAAAACTGTTTTTT. Protein sequence: CASSGGRRNEKLFF.

The chain employs TRBV18 and TRBJ1-3; a possible D gene is TRBD1 (6 bases). CDR1 and CDR2 from the germline V gene are KGHSH and LQKENI. This CDR3 spans 15 amino acids. V dropped 1 base and J dropped 7 bases, with 14 bases sitting between them. The chain's CDR3 is CASSPLVQTGNTIYF. In DNA form, the CDR3 reads TGTGCCAGCTCACCACTTGTGCAAACAGGGAACACCATATATTTT.

This clone was found once. The chain carries TRBV18 and TRBJ2-1, with D unresolved. V shed 1 base and J shed 5 bases, with 9 bases lying between them. The CDR3 is 14 residues long. Germline CDR1 reads KGHSH; CDR2 reads LQKENI. The CDR3 sequence is CASSPLTLNNEQFF. The CDR3 DNA sequence: TGTGCCAGCTCACCACTAACCTTGAACAATGAGCAGTTCTTC.

The chain recombines TRBV20-1 with TRBJ2-1, with 8 bases matching TRBD1. From germline, CDR1 is DFQATT and CDR2 SNEGSKA (reference sequence). The trim removed 3 bases at V and 12 bases at J, leaving 4 bases unmatched. The CDR3 length is 11 residues. The CDR3 region is CSARSGQGQFF. The CDR3 bases are TGCAGTGCTAGGAGCGGACAGGGGCAGTTCTTC.

This chain connects TRBV9 to TRBJ2-1; TRBD2 agrees at 9 bases. Germline V lookup: CDR1 SGDLS, CDR2 YYNGEE. V trimming: 0 bases; J trimming: 9 bases; junction bases outside the gene matches: 10. The CDR3 covers 16 residues. In DNA, the CDR3 is TGTGCCAGCAGCGTAGGTCAGCGGGGGGCCCGAGGTGAGCAGTTCTTC. As protein: CASSVGQRGARGEQFF. Full variable domain (remainder filled in from reference TRBV9 and TRBJ2-1): DSGVTQTPKHLITATGQRVTLRCSPRSGDLSVYWYQQSLDQGLQFLIQYYNGEERAKGNILERFSAQQFPDLHSELNLSSLELGDSALYFCASSVGQRGARGEQFFGPGTRLTVL.

J is TRBJ1-1 and V is TRBV5-1; TRBD1 aligns across 10 bases. J lost 5 bases, V lost 4 bases, and 5 bases had no gene match. This CDR3 has 14 amino acids. CDR1 is SGHRS and CDR2 is YFSETQ in the germline V gene. The CDR3 coding sequence is TGCGCCAGCAGCCCCCGGGACAGGGGAACTGAAGCTTTCTTT. This codes for CASSPRDRGTEAFF.

The chain couples TRBV19 to TRBJ2-2; D unclear. Germline CDR1 LNHDA, CDR2 SQIVND (reference sequence). Deletions cut 9 bases from V and 0 bases from J, with 11 bases between. The CDR3 extends over 14 amino acids. The CDR3 nucleotides read TGTGCCAGCGGTCAGCAGCCGAACACCGGGGAGCTGTTTTTT. Translation gives CASGQQPNTGELFF.

The chain is built from TRBV6-6 and TRBJ2-3; 8 bases are shared with TRBD2. Germline CDR1 reads MNHNY; CDR2 reads SVGAGI (reference sequence). This CDR3 comprises 14 residues. V shed 5 bases, J shed 7 bases, and the junction held 8 bases outside the gene matches. Here the CDR3 DNA reads TGTGCCAGCAGTCAAGGGACTAGGACACATACGCAGTATTTT. This encodes CASSQGTRTHTQYF.

V usage is TRBV7-2 and J usage is TRBJ2-1; TRBD2 aligns across 8 bases. The ends lost 1 base at V and 6 bases at J; junction bases unmatched: 5. Germline V gene sequence: CDR1 SGHTA, CDR2 FQGNSA. This CDR3 spans 15 amino acids. CDR3 nucleotide sequence: TGTGCCAGCAGCTTAGAGGGACTAGATATCAATGAGCAGTTCTTC. Translating it yields CASSLEGLDINEQFF.

V usage is TRBV9 and J usage is TRBJ1-1; no clear D. Germline loops: CDR1 SGDLS, CDR2 YYNGEE. The CDR3 length is 15 residues. With 3 bases removed from V and 4 bases from J, the gap between germline ends came to 16 bases. This CDR3 is CASSATTGIITEAFF. CDR3 nucleotides: TGTGCCAGCAGCGCAACGACCGGGATCATCACTGAAGCTTTCTTT.

The V call is TRBV18, the J call TRBJ2-1; D gene ambiguous. Per germline, CDR1 KGHSH and CDR2 LQKENI. The V end was cut by 0 bases, the J end by 5 bases, with 5 bases between. The CDR3 consists of 13 residues. CDR3 amino acids: CASSPPRDNEQFF. The CDR3 DNA reads as TGTGCCAGCTCACCACCCCGGGACAATGAGCAGTTCTTC.

The sample holds one count of this clone. The chain uses TRBV5-6 and TRBJ1-2; 9 bases match TRBD1. V dropped 5 bases and J dropped 2; count of bases not matched to a gene: 7. CDR1 is SGHDT and CDR2 is YYEEEE in the germline V gene. This CDR3 contains 15 residues. The CDR3 sequence: CASRATGGINYGYTF. The CDR3 nucleotides read TGTGCCAGCAGGGCGACAGGGGGAATCAACTATGGCTACACCTTC.

This chain uses TRBV21-1 with TRBJ1-5; the listed D gene, TRBD1, was not tested against the DNA. TRBV21-1 is flagged as a pseudogene. This CDR3 region has 20 residues. The CDR3 sequence is CASSGEGTGKNRVGNQPQHF. Here the CDR3 DNA reads TGTGCCAGCAGCGGGGAGGGGACAGGGAAGAATAGAGTAGGCAATCAGCCCCAGCATTTT.

This rearrangement joins TRBV30 to TRBJ1-4; 10 bases are shared with TRBD1. CDR1 is GTSNPN and CDR2 is SVGIG in the germline V gene (reference sequence). CDR3 length: 12 residues. V dropped 3 bases and J dropped 12; count of bases not matched to a gene: 4. CDR3 nucleotides: TGTGCCTGGAGAGGTGGGACAGGGGAACTGTTTTTT. It yields the protein CAWRGGTGELFF.

Notes on this clone: One end of the junction varies from germline; a read error may be responsible. The chain has TRBV25-1 and TRBJ2-5; D possibly corresponds to TRBD1 (5 bases). The germline V gene has CDR1 MGHDK and CDR2 SYGVNS. CDR3 length equals 14 residues. The CDR3 DNA reads as TGTTCCAGCAAAAAAGACAGTAGAGGAGAGACCCAGTACTTC. Protein product: CSSKKDSRGETQYF.

V gene TRBV29-1 combines with J gene TRBJ2-7; D may be TRBD2 (7 bases). The length of the CDR3 is 14 residues. Trimming removed 0 bases at V and 2 bases at J, with 11 bases between. Germline V lookup: CDR1 SQVTM, CDR2 ANQGSEA. CDR3 in amino acids: CSVEEGGPTYEQYF. The CDR3 DNA sequence: TGCAGCGTTGAAGAGGGGGGGCCTACCTACGAGCAGTACTTC.

This chain uses TRBV5-1 with TRBJ1-2, with 9 bases fitting TRBD1. Germline V gene sequence: CDR1 SGHRS, CDR2 YFSETQ. The junction had 8 bases not matched to a gene; V was cut back by 4 bases and J by 7 bases. The CDR3 contains 14 residues. CDR3 sequence (DNA): TGCGCCAGCAGCGTCACCGGGACAGGGTTTGGCTACACCTTC. Amino acids: CASSVTGTGFGYTF. Supplemented by reference TRBV5-1 and TRBJ1-2, the full variable domain reads KAGVTQTPRYLIKTRGQQVTLSCSPISGHRSVSWYQQTPGQGLQFLFEYFSETQRNKGNFPGRFSGRQFSNSRSEMNVSTLELGDSALYLCASSVTGTGFGYTFGSGTRLTVV.

V gene TRBV30 combines with J gene TRBJ1-3, with D perhaps matching TRBD1 (6 bases). Trimming cost V 5 bases and J 4 bases, with 21 bases left between them. This CDR3 comprises 16 residues. CDR1 and CDR2 (germline): GTSNPN, SVGIG (reference sequence). This chain's CDR3 is CAWVNSRGYSGNTIYF. In DNA form, the CDR3 reads TGTGCCTGGGTCAATTCCAGGGGATATAGCGGAAACACCATATATTTT. The full variable domain, completed using reference TRBV30 and TRBJ1-3, is SQTIHQWPATLVQPVGSPLSLECTVEGTSNPNLYWYRQAAGRGLQLLFYSVGIGQISSEVPQNLSASRPQDRQFILSSKKLLLSDSGFYLCAWVNSRGYSGNTIYFGEGSWLTVV.